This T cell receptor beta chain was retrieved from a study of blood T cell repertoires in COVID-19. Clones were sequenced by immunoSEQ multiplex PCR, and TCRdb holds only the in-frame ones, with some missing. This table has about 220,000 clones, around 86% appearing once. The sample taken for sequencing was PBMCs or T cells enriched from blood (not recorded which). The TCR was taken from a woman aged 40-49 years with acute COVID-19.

CDR3 in amino acids: CATSTILSGTGNQPQHF. CDR3 nucleotide sequence: TGTGCCACCAGCACGATCCTTTCCGGGACAGGTAATCAGCCCCAGCATTTT. The chain joins TRBV15 to TRBJ1-5; TRBD1 agrees at 8 bases. Germline loops: CDR1 LNHNV, CDR2 YYDKDF (reference sequence). The CDR3 extends over 17 amino acids. The V gene end was trimmed by 4 bases and the J gene end by 4 bases; junction bases not matched to a gene: 12.